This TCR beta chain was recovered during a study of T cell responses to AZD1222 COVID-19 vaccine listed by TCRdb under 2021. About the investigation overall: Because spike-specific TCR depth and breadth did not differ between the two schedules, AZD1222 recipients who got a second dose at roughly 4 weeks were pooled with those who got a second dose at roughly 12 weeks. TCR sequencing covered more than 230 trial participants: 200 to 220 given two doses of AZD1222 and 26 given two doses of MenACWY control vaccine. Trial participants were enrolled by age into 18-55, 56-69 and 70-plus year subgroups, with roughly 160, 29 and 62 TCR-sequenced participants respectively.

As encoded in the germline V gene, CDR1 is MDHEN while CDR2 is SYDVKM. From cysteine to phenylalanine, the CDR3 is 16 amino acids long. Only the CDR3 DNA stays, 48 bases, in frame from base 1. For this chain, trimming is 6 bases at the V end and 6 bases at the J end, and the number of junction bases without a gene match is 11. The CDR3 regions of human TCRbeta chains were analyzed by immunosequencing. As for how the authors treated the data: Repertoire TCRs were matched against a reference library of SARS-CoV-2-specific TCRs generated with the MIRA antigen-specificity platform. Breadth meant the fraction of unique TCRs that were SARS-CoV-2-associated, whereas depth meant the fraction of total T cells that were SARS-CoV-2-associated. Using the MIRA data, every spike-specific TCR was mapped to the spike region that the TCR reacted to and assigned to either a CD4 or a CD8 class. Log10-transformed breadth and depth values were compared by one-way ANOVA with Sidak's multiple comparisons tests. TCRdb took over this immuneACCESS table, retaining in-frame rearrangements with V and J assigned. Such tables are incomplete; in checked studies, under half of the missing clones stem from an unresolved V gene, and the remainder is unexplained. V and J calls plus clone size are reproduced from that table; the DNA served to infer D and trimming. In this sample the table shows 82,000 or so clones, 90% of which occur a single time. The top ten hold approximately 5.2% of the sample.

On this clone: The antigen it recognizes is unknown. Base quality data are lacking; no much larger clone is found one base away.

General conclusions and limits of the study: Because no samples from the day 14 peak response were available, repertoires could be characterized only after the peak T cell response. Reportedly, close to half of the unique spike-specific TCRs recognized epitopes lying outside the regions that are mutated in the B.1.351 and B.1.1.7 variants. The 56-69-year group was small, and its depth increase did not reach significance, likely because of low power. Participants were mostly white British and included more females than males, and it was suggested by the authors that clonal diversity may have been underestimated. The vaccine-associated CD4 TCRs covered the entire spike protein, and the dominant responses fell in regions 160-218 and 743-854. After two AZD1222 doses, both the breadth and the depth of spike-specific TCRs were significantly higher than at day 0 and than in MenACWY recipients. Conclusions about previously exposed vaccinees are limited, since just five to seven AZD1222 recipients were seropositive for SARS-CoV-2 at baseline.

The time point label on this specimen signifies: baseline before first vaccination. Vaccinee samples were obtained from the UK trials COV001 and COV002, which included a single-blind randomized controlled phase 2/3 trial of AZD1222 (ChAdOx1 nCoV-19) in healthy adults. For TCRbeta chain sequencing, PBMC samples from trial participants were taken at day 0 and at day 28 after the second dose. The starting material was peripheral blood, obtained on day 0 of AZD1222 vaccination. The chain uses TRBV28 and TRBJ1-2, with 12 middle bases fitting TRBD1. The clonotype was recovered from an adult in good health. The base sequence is TGTGCCAGCAGCCTCTCCGGGACAGGGGGCATCGATGGCTACACCTTC. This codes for CASSLSGTGGIDGYTF.